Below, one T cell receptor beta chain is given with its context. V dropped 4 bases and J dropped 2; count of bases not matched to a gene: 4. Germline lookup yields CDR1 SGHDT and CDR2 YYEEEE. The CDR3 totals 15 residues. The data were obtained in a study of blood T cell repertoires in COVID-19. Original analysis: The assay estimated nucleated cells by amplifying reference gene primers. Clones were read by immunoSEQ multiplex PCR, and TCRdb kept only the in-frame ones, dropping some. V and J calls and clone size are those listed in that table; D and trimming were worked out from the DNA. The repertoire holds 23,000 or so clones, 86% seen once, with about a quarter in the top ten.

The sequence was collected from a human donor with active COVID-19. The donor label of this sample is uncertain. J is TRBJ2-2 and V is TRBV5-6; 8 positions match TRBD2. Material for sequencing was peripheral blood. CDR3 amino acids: CASSEAGVNTGELFF. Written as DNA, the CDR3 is TGTGCCAGCAGCGAAGCGGGAGTAAACACCGGGGAGCTGTTTTTT.